The following is a T cell receptor (beta chain) sequence with its context. This sample was taken from a study of blood T cell repertoires in COVID-19. Study members were between about 18 and 100 years old and lived in 20 to 30 US regions. In assigning cohorts, the study relied on participant-reported clinical history. Up to 2 weeks before entering the study, exposed participants had met a COVID-19 case. Study processing details: Amplified reference gene primers provided the basis for estimating nucleated cell counts. Sequencing used immunoSEQ multiplex PCR; TCRdb keeps in-frame clones, though not all of them. The V and J calls and clone size are taken from that table; D and trimming were inferred from the DNA. The sample holds approximately 300,000 clones, 85% seen once. Looked up from germline, CDR1 is LNHDA and CDR2 is SQIVND (reference sequence). J lost 5 bases, V lost 4 bases, and 10 bases had no gene match. This CDR3 has 16 amino acids.

This sequence originates from a woman aged 25-40 years who had been exposed to COVID-19. The rearrangement joins TRBV19 to TRBJ2-5; TRBD2 aligns across 10 bases. The specimen sequenced was PBMCs or T cells enriched from blood (not recorded which). The CDR3 DNA sequence: TGTGCCAGTAGTAAGATAGCGGGGGGAGCCTCGGAGACCCAGTACTTC. Protein: CASSKIAGGASETQYF.